These 6 T cell receptor beta chains were all obtained from the same sample, sequenced in a study of T cells in tuberculosis. Using immunoSEQ multiplex PCR, the repertoire was profiled, and TCRdb retains in-frame clones only, with some absent. The sample carries roughly 32,000 clones, 95% recorded once. The sample comprised PBMCs. Receptor source: a donor aged 10 to 29 with latent tuberculosis or without tuberculosis infection.

This clone has only one observation. This rearrangement joins TRBV7-8 to TRBJ2-4, with 7 bases lining up with TRBD2. J was trimmed by 0 bases and V by 3 bases; bases with no gene match: 5. Germline values: CDR1 SGHVS, CDR2 FQNEAQ. CDR3 length equals 16 residues. CDR3 nucleotides: TGTGCCAGCAGCTTTAGCGGGCTTAAAGCCAAAAACATTCAGTACTTC. Translation gives CASSFSGLKAKNIQYF.

This chain connects TRBV4-3 to TRBJ2-7; tentative D call: TRBD1 (5 bases). Looked up from germline, CDR1 is LGHNA and CDR2 is YSLEER. The CDR3 runs to 13 residues. The V and J ends lost 6 bases and 4 bases respectively, with 13 bases between them. In DNA, the CDR3 is TGCGCCAGCAGTCCTGGGGCAGGTTACGAGCAGTACTTC. Protein sequence: CASSPGAGYEQYF.

The rearrangement joins TRBV5-8 to TRBJ1-2; the D is unclear. The CDR3 runs 12 residues. The germline gives CDR1 SGHTS, CDR2 YDEGEE. Trimming removed 2 bases at V and 7 bases at J, with 9 bases between. This chain's CDR3 is CASSFLGAGYTF. CDR3 in DNA: TGTGCCAGCAGCTTCCTGGGAGCTGGCTACACCTTC.

V gene TRBV7-6 combines with J gene TRBJ1-4; D call uncertain. Between the trimmed V and J ends, which lost 3 bases and 0 bases, there was a span of 11 bases. This CDR3 has 16 residues. Germline V gives CDR1 SGHVS, CDR2 FNYEAQ. The CDR3 spells CASSFSHGATNEKLFF. DNA of the CDR3: TGTGCCAGCAGCTTCTCCCACGGTGCAACTAATGAAAAACTGTTTTTT.

CDR3 sequence reads: CSVEWDSGVSLSYNEQFF. CDR3 DNA sequence: TGCAGCGTTGAGTGGGATAGCGGGGTATCACTCTCCTACAATGAGCAGTTCTTC. The V and J genes are TRBV29-1 and TRBJ2-1, with 8 bases fitting TRBD2. Germline V gene lookup returns CDR1 SQVTM and CDR2 ANQGSEA. J was trimmed by 0 bases and V by 3 bases; bases with no gene match: 13. This CDR3 region has 18 residues.

The chain recombines TRBV27 with TRBJ1-1; 7 bases are shared with TRBD1. With V trimmed by 2 bases and J by 1 base, 13 bases remained unmatched. The CDR3 spans 18 residues. Germline CDR1 and CDR2: MNHEY and SMNVEV (reference sequence). The CDR3, as DNA: TGTGCCAGCAGTTTAACCACTTCCACAGGGGTAACGAACACTGAAGCTTTCTTT. Translation: CASSLTTSTGVTNTEAFF.